This entry features one TCR beta chain sequence. Clones were read by immunoSEQ multiplex PCR, and TCRdb kept only the in-frame ones, dropping some. The profile covers over 150,000 clones, with roughly 90% appearing a single time and 1.6% taken by the ten largest. In germline, CDR1 is SQVTM, CDR2 ANQGSEA. The CDR3 has 14 residues. Trimming removed 5 bases at V and 4 bases at J, with 17 bases between. This sample was included in a study of T cell responses to AZD1222 COVID-19 vaccine. This receptor was taken from an adult in good health. This specimen was peripheral blood, taken on day 0 of AZD1222 vaccination. The chain is built from TRBV29-1 and TRBJ2-5, with D tentatively TRBD1 (7 bases). CDR3 bases: TGCAGCGTTTACCCACAGGGGACTGGAGAGACCCAGTACTTC. This codes for CSVYPQGTGETQYF.